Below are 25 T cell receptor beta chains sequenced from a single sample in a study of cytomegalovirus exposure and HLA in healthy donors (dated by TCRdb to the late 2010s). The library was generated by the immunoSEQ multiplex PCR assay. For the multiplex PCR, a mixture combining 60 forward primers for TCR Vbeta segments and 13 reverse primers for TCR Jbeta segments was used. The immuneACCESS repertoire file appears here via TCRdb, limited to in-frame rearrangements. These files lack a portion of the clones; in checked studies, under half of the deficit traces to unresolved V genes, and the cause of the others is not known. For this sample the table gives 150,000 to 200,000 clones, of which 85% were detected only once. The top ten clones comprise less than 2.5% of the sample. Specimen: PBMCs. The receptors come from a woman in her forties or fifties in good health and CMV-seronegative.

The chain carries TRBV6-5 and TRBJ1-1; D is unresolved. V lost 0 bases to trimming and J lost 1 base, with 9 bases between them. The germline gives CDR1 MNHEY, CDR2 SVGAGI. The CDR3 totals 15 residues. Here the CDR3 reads CASSYSPSPNTEAFF. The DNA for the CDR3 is TGTGCCAGCAGTTACTCTCCATCCCCGAACACTGAAGCTTTCTTT.

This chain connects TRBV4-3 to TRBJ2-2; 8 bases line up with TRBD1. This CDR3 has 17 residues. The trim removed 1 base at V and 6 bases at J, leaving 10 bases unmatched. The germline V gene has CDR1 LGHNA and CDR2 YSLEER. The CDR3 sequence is CASSQGLDREKPGELFF. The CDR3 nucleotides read TGCGCCAGCAGCCAAGGGCTGGACAGGGAAAAACCCGGGGAGCTGTTTTTT.

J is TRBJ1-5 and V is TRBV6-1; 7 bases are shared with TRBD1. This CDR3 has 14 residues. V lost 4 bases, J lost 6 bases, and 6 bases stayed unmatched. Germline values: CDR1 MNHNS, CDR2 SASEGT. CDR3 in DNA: TGTGCCAGCAGTGCGAGACAGGGAAGTCAGCCCCAGCATTTT. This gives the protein CASSARQGSQPQHF.

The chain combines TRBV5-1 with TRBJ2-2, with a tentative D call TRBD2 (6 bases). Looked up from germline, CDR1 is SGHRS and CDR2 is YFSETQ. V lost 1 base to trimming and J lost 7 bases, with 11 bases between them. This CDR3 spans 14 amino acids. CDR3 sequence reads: CASSLLLAGGELFF. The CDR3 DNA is TGCGCCAGCAGCTTGTTACTAGCTGGCGGGGAGCTGTTTTTT.

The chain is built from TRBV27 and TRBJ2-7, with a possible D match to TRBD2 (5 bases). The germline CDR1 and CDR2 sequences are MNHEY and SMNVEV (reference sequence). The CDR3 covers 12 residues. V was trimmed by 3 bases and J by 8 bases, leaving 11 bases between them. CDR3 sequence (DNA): TGTGCCAGCAGTTTTAGGACGGGGAAGCAGTACTTC. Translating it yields CASSFRTGKQYF.

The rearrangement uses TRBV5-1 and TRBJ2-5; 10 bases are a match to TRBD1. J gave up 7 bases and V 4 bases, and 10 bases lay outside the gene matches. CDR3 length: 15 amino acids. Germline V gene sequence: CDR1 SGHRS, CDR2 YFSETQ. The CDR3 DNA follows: TGCGCCAGCAGCGACTCCGGGACAGGGGACGGGACCCAGTACTTC. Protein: CASSDSGTGDGTQYF. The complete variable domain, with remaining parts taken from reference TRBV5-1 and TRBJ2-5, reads KAGVTQTPRYLIKTRGQQVTLSCSPISGHRSVSWYQQTPGQGLQFLFEYFSETQRNKGNFPGRFSGRQFSNSRSEMNVSTLELGDSALYLCASSDSGTGDGTQYFGPGTRLLVL.

This CDR3 reads CASSLGRVAYEQYF. The CDR3 region has the DNA TGCGCCAGCAGCTTGGGGAGGGTAGCGTACGAGCAGTACTTC. This sequence joins TRBV5-1 and TRBJ2-7; possible D gene TRBD2, 6 bases. The V and J ends lost 0 bases and 4 bases respectively, with 11 bases between them. Germline V CDR1 and CDR2: SGHRS, YFSETQ. The CDR3 covers 14 residues.

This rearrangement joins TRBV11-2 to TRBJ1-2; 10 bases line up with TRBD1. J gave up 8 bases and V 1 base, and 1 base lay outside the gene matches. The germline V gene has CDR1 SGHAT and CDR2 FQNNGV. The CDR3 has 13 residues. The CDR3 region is CASSLGDRGGYTF. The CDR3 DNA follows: TGTGCCAGCAGCTTAGGGGACAGGGGCGGCTACACCTTC.

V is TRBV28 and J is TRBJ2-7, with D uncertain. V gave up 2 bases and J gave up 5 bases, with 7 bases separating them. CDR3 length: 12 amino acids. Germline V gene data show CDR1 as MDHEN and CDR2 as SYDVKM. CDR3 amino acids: CASSLNLNEQYF. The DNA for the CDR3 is TGTGCCAGCAGTTTAAATCTAAACGAGCAGTACTTC.

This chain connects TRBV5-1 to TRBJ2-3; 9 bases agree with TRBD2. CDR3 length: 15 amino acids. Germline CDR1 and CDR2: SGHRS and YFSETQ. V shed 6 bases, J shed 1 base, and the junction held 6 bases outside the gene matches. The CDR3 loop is CASTREGFGTDTQYF. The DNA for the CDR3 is TGCGCCAGCACGCGGGAGGGGTTCGGCACAGATACGCAGTATTTT.

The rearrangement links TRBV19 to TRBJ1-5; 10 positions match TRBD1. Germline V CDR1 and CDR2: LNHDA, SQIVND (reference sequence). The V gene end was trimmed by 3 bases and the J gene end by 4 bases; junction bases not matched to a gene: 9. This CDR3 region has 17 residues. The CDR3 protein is CASSMKGTGVRNQPQHF. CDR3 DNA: TGTGCCAGTAGTATGAAGGGGACAGGGGTCAGAAATCAGCCCCAGCATTTT.

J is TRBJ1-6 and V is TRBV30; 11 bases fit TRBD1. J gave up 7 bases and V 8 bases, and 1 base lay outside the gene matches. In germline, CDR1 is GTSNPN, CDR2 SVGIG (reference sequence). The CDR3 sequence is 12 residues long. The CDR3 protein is CAGDRGNSPLHF. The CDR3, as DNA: TGTGCCGGGGACAGGGGGAATTCACCCCTCCACTTT.

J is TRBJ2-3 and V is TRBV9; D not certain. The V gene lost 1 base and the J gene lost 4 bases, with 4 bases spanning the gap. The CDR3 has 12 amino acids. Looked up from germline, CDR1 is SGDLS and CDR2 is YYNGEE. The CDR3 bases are TGTGCCAGCAGCGTATCTGCAGATACGCAGTATTTT. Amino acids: CASSVSADTQYF.

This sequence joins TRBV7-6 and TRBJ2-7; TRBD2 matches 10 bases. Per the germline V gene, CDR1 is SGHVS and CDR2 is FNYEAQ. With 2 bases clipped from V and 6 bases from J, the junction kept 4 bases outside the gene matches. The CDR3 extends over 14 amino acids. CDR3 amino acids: CASSLLAGGGEQYF. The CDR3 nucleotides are TGTGCCAGCAGCTTATTAGCGGGAGGTGGCGAGCAGTACTTC.

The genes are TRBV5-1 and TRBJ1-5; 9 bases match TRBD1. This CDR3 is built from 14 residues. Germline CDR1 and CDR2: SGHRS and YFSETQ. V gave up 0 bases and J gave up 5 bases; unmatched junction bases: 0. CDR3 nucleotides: TGCGCCAGCAGCTTGGGACAGGGGGATCAGCCCCAGCATTTT. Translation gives CASSLGQGDQPQHF.

The CDR3 is CAISVGGRALDNEQFF. DNA for the CDR3: TGTGCCATCAGTGTAGGGGGACGGGCGTTAGACAATGAGCAGTTCTTC. This chain connects TRBV10-3 to TRBJ2-1, with TRBD1 as a possible D gene (6 bases). The germline gives CDR1 ENHRY, CDR2 SYGVKD. V dropped 4 bases and J dropped 5 bases, with 18 bases sitting between them. This CDR3 has 16 amino acids.

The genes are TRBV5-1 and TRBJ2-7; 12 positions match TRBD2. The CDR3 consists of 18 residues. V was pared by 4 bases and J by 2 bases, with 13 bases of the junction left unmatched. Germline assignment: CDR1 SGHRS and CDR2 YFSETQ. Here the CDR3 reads CASSHGLAGGNGAYEQYF. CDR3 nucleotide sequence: TGCGCCAGCAGCCACGGGCTAGCGGGAGGGAACGGGGCCTACGAGCAGTACTTC.

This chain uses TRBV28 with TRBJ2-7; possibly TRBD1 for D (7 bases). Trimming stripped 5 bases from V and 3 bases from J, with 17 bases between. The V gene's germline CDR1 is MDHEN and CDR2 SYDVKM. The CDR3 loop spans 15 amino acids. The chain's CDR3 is CASSPTGTAGYEQYF. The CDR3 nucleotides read TGTGCCAGCAGTCCAACCGGGACAGCGGGCTACGAGCAGTACTTC.

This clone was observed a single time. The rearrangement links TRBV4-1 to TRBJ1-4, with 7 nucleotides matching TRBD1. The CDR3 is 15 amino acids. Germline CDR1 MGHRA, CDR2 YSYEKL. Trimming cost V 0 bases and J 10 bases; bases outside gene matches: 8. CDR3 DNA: TGCGCCAGCAGCCAAGATTTATACAGGGGTGGAAAACTGTTTTTT. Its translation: CASSQDLYRGGKLFF.

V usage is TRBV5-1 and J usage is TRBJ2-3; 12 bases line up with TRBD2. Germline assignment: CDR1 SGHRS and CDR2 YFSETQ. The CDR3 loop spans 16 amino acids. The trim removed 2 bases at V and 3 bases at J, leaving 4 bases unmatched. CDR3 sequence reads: CASSFQTSGSTDTQYF. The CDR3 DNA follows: TGCGCCAGCAGCTTCCAGACTAGCGGGAGTACAGATACGCAGTATTTT. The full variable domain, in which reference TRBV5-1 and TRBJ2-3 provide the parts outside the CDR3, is KAGVTQTPRYLIKTRGQQVTLSCSPISGHRSVSWYQQTPGQGLQFLFEYFSETQRNKGNFPGRFSGRQFSNSRSEMNVSTLELGDSALYLCASSFQTSGSTDTQYFGPGTRLTVL.

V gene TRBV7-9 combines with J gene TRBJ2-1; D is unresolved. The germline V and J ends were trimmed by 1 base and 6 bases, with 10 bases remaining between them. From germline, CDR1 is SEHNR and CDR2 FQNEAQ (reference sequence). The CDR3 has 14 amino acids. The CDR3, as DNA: TGTGCCAGCAGCTTAGGTTCAGGTCGCAATGAGCAGTTCTTC. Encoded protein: CASSLGSGRNEQFF. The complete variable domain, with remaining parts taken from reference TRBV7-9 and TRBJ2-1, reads DTGVSQNPRHKITKRGQNVTFRCDPISEHNRLYWYRQTLGQGPEFLTYFQNEAQLEKSRLLSDRFSAERPKGSFSTLEIQRTEQGDSAMYLCASSLGSGRNEQFFGPGTRLTVL.

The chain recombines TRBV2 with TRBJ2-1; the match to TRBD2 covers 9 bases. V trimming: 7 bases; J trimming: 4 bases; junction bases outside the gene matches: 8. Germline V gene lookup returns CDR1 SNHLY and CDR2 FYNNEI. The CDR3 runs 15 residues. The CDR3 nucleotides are TGTGCCAGCACCCCGAATAGCGGGAGTTACAATGAGCAGTTCTTC. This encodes CASTPNSGSYNEQFF.

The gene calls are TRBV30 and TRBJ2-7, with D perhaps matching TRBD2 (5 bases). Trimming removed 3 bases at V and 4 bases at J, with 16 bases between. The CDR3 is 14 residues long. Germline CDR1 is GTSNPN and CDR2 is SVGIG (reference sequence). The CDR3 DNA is TGTGCCTGGAGCCTAGGGTACCCGGGGTACGAGCAGTACTTC. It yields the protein CAWSLGYPGYEQYF.

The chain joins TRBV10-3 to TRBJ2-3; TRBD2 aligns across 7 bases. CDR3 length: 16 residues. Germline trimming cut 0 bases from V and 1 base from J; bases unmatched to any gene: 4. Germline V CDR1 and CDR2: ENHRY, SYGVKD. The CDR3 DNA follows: TGTGCCATCAGTGAGTCGGGTCTAGCGGGCACAGATACGCAGTATTTT. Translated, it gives CAISESGLAGTDTQYF.

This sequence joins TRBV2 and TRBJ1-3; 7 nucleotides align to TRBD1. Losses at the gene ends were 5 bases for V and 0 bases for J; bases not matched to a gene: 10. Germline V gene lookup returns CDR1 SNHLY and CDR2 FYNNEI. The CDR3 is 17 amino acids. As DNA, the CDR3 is TGTGCCAGCAGTCTGATAACAGGGGTGATCTCTGGAAACACCATATATTTT. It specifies CASSLITGVISGNTIYF.